One T cell receptor (beta chain) is described in this entry. The antigen remains undetermined. CD4+CD127+ cells were sorted as the conventional CD4 T cells. Sequenced by immunoSEQ multiplex PCR; TCRdb stores in-frame clones only, minus some. The sample lists over 20,000 clones, around 97% occurring once. These data come from a study of B cell selection in AIRE deficiency. General study results and limits: Shared Treg sequences were biased toward short CDR3s with few non-templated nucleotide insertions. With only TCRbeta sequenced, 30% to 45% of shared healthy Treg sequences overlapped Tconv. Approximately 30% of healthy-donor shared Treg TCRbeta sequences appeared in patient Tconv cells.

The sample was conventional CD4+ T cells sorted from PBMCs. The clonotype was recovered from a human donor with AIRE deficiency.

The CDR3 is CASSDHRTYGYTF. The CDR3 nucleotides read TGTGCCAGCAGTGATCACAGGACCTATGGCTACACCTTC. This rearrangement joins TRBV2 to TRBJ1-2, with a tentative D call TRBD1 (5 bases). CDR1 is SNHLY and CDR2 is FYNNEI in the germline V gene. Trimming left V 3 bases short and J 4 bases short, with 9 bases between. This CDR3 is 13 amino acids long.